This T cell receptor beta chain was recovered during a study of shared clonotypes between healthy human individuals. The trim removed 5 bases at V and 2 bases at J, leaving 16 bases unmatched. The CDR3 extends over 20 amino acids. Germline-derived CDR1 and CDR2 are SGHVS and FQNEAQ. Using immunoSEQ multiplex PCR, the repertoire was profiled, and TCRdb retains in-frame clones only, with some absent. In the table there are 950,000 to 1,100,000 clones, about three quarters of which are singletons. This clone appeared a few times. The source material was memory CD4+ T cells sorted from blood. The subset was: CD45RA-negative fraction. The receptor comes from a man aged 18 to 30 in good health. This chain joins TRBV7-8 and TRBJ2-6; TRBD1 matches at 9 bases. The CDR3 DNA reads as TGTGCCAGCAGCAGGGCCGGTACAGGGGGCCTTGGCGCTGGGGCCAACGTCCTGACTTTC. It translates to CASSRAGTGGLGAGANVLTF.